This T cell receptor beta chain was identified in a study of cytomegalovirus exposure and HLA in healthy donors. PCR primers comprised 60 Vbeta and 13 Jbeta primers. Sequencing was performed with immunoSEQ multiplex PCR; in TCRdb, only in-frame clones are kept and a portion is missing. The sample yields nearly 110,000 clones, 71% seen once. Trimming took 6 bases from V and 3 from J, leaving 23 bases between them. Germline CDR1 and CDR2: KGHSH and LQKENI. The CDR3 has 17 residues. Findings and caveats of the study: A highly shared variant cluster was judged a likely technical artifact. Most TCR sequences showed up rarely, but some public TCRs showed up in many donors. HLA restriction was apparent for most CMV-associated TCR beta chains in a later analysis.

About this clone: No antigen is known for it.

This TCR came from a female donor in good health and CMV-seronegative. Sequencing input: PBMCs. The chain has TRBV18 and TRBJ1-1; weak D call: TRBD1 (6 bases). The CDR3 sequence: CASSSTSRRGADTEAFF. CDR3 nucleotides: TGTGCCAGCTCCTCAACAAGTAGACGGGGGGCGGACACTGAAGCTTTCTTT.